These 15 T cell receptor beta chains were sequenced from one sample in a study of cytomegalovirus exposure and HLA in healthy donors listed by TCRdb under 2017. The library was obtained by the immunoSEQ multiplex PCR assay. For the multiplex PCR, a mixture combining 60 forward primers for TCR Vbeta segments and 13 reverse primers for TCR Jbeta segments was used. TCRdb's version of the immuneACCESS table is confined to in-frame rearrangements and falls short of the full clone set. An unresolved V gene accounts for under half of the shortfall where checked; the remainder is of unknown origin. For this sample, the table gives about 210,000 clones. The ten top clones hold roughly 0.89% of the sample. Sequencing input: PBMCs. The source is a woman in her thirties in good health and CMV-seropositive.

The chain is built from TRBV6-6 and TRBJ2-1, with TRBD2 matching 11 bases. V gave up 2 bases and J gave up 8 bases; unmatched junction bases: 5. Germline assignment: CDR1 MNHNY and CDR2 SVGAGI (reference sequence). The CDR3 has 15 residues. Here the CDR3 reads CASSYGSGGADEQFF. The CDR3 region has the DNA TGTGCCAGCAGTTACGGTAGCGGGGGGGCCGATGAGCAGTTCTTC.

The rearrangement joins TRBV12-5 to TRBJ2-1; 9 nucleotides line up with TRBD1. Looked up from germline, CDR1 is LGHNT and CDR2 is FRNRAP. V trimming: 6 bases; J trimming: 0 bases; junction bases outside the gene matches: 3. The CDR3 sequence is 15 residues long. The CDR3 coding sequence is TGTGCTAGTGGCTCGGGACAGGGCTCCTACAATGAGCAGTTCTTC. It encodes CASGSGQGSYNEQFF.

This chain connects TRBV25-1 to TRBJ2-7; TRBD1 matches at 9 bases. V was pared by 4 bases and J by 3 bases, with 4 bases of the junction left unmatched. The CDR3 consists of 14 residues. Germline CDR1 MGHDK, CDR2 SYGVNS. Here the CDR3 DNA reads TGTGCCAGCAGTGGATCGGGACAGGGCTACGAGCAGTACTTC. Translation gives CASSGSGQGYEQYF.

V gene TRBV7-9 combines with J gene TRBJ1-1; D uncertain. This CDR3 is 13 amino acids long. Looked up from germline, CDR1 is SEHNR and CDR2 is FQNEAQ (reference sequence). Trimming cost V 4 bases and J 0 bases, with 6 bases left between them. CDR3 sequence reads: CASSYTMNTEAFF. CDR3 coding DNA: TGTGCCAGCAGCTACACGATGAACACTGAAGCTTTCTTT.

The rearrangement joins TRBV18 to TRBJ2-3; D unresolved. CDR3 size: 15 residues. Between the trimmed V and J ends, which lost 9 bases and 8 bases, there was a span of 24 bases. The germline V gene encodes CDR1 KGHSH and CDR2 LQKENI. The CDR3 sequence: CASYEIYGALGTQYF. The CDR3 DNA is TGTGCCAGTTACGAAATTTACGGAGCCCTCGGTACGCAGTATTTT. Looking up the rest from reference TRBV18 and TRBJ2-3 gives the full variable domain: NAGVMQNPRHLVRRRGQEARLRCSPMKGHSHVYWYRQLPEEGLKFMVYLQKENIIDESGMPKERFSAEFPKEGPSILRIQQVVRGDSAAYFCASYEIYGALGTQYFGPGTRLTVL.

The chain combines TRBV19 with TRBJ2-3; 10 nucleotides align to TRBD2. With 2 bases clipped from V and 2 bases from J, the junction kept 4 bases outside the gene matches. Germline CDR1 and CDR2: LNHDA and SQIVND (reference sequence). The CDR3 totals 16 residues. The CDR3, as DNA: TGTGCCAGTAGTATAAGCGGGGGGGGTATCACAGATACGCAGTATTTT. The encoded protein is CASSISGGGITDTQYF.

This chain uses TRBV11-2 with TRBJ2-7; 7 bases agree with TRBD2. Trimming cost V 5 bases and J 6 bases; bases outside gene matches: 1. The CDR3 loop spans 11 amino acids. Looked up from germline, CDR1 is SGHAT and CDR2 is FQNNGV. The CDR3 region is CASSRGGEQYF. The CDR3 nucleotides are TGTGCCAGCAGCCGCGGGGGCGAGCAGTACTTC.

This chain uses TRBV10-1 with TRBJ1-1; TRBD1 is a possible D gene (5 bases). Germline CDR1 is WNHNN and CDR2 is SYGVQD (reference sequence). This CDR3 comprises 16 residues. The V gene lost 0 bases and the J gene lost 2 bases, with 13 bases spanning the gap. CDR3 amino acids: CASSESSLGPNTEAFF. The DNA of the CDR3 is TGCGCCAGCAGTGAGTCGTCCCTGGGGCCCAACACTGAAGCTTTCTTT.

V usage is TRBV5-1 and J usage is TRBJ1-1; the D is unclear. There are 16 residues in the CDR3. V lost 4 bases, J lost 1 base, and 17 bases lay in between. Germline assignment: CDR1 SGHRS and CDR2 YFSETQ. DNA of the CDR3: TGCGCCAGCAGCCTGGTGGGGAGGTCGGGGAACACTGAAGCTTTCTTT. Protein product: CASSLVGRSGNTEAFF.

This sequence joins TRBV10-3 and TRBJ1-2; D remains unclear. Looked up from germline, CDR1 is ENHRY and CDR2 is SYGVKD. Trimming removed 5 bases from V and 4 bases from J, with 20 bases in between. CDR3 length: 16 amino acids. The chain's CDR3 is CAISSTPLREGYGYTF. In DNA form, the CDR3 reads TGTGCCATCAGTTCCACTCCGTTAAGGGAGGGCTATGGCTACACCTTC.

V is TRBV19 and J is TRBJ2-2; D gene unclear. This CDR3 has 13 residues. V lost 5 bases to trimming and J lost 7 bases, with 11 bases between them. The germline CDR1 and CDR2 sequences are LNHDA and SQIVND (reference sequence). As DNA, the CDR3 is TGTGCCAGTAGTCAAGGCGGTTTCGGGGAGCTGTTTTTT. Protein product: CASSQGGFGELFF.

The chain employs TRBV10-2 and TRBJ1-1; possibly TRBD1 for D (5 bases). V lost 8 bases, J lost 0 bases, and 25 bases lay in between. Germline V gives CDR1 WSHSY, CDR2 SAAADI. The CDR3 loop spans 18 amino acids. CDR3 DNA sequence: TGCGCCAGCGCCAGCAACCTAGACAGCCGGCGGATGAACACTGAAGCTTTCTTT. It specifies CASASNLDSRRMNTEAFF.

V gene TRBV29-1 combines with J gene TRBJ2-6; a possible D gene is TRBD2 (6 bases). V lost 4 bases, J lost 0 bases, and 13 bases lay in between. The V gene's germline CDR1 is SQVTM and CDR2 ANQGSEA. CDR3 size: 16 residues. CDR3 DNA sequence: TGCAGCGTTGGGGGGGTTTTGGGCTCTGGGGCCAACGTCCTGACTTTC. This translates into CSVGGVLGSGANVLTF.

Note on this clone: This CDR3 is also generated by other DNA sequences in the sample. The gene calls are TRBV28 and TRBJ2-7; 7 nucleotides align to TRBD1. The J segment lost 0 bases and the V segment lost 5 bases, leaving 4 bases of the junction unmatched. There are 14 residues in the CDR3. Per the germline V gene, CDR1 is MDHEN and CDR2 is SYDVKM. The CDR3 bases are TGTGCCAGCAGTCTTACAGGGGCCTCCTACGAGCAGTACTTC. Its protein is CASSLTGASYEQYF. Using reference TRBV28 and TRBJ2-7 for the parts outside the CDR3, the full variable domain is DVKVTQSSRYLVKRTGEKVFLECVQDMDHENMFWYRQDPGLGLRLIYFSYDVKMKEKGDIPEGYSVSREKKERFSLILESASTNQTSMYLCASSLTGASYEQYFGPGTRLTVT.

This chain uses TRBV28 with TRBJ2-3; 11 bases agree with TRBD1. Per the germline V gene, CDR1 is MDHEN and CDR2 is SYDVKM. V was clipped by 4 bases and J by 3 bases; unmatched bases: 6. The CDR3 sequence is 16 residues long. The CDR3 coding sequence is TGTGCCAGCAGTTCGTGGGGGGACAGGGGGACAGATACGCAGTATTTT. It translates to CASSSWGDRGTDTQYF.